Listed here are 5 T cell receptor beta chains from one sample, sequenced in a study of T cell repertoires in cytomegalovirus infection. For these TCRs, the target antigens are not known. TCRdb redid the calling of the reads with MiXCR, one entry per CDR3 protein. The table records 380,000 or so distinct CDR3 sequences, about 35% of them present only once. The source was cultured PBMCs, collected from culture after CMV antigen stimulation. All receptors come from a human donor in good health (CMV status not recorded). Some clones in this sample may be carry-over from other donors' samples.

J is TRBJ2-1 and V is TRBV20-1; 9 bases match TRBD2. Germline CDR1 DFQATT, CDR2 SNEGSKA (reference sequence). V was clipped by 3 bases and J by 7 bases; unmatched bases: 13. The CDR3 runs to 16 residues. CDR3 sequence reads: CSASELAGGGRNEQFF. As DNA, the CDR3 is TGCAGTGCTAGTGAACTCGCGGGAGGGGGTAGGAATGAGCAGTTCTTC.

This clonotype was seen a handful of times. The chain employs TRBV4-3 and TRBJ2-1, with D possibly TRBD2 on 6 matching bases. Trimming removed 0 bases from V and 9 bases from J, with 18 bases in between. Germline CDR1 is LGHNA and CDR2 is YSLEER. The CDR3 extends over 16 amino acids. The CDR3 sequence: CASSQDARGRTGEQFF. CDR3 sequence (DNA): TGCGCCAGCAGCCAAGATGCACGGGGGAGGACCGGTGAGCAGTTCTTC.

The chain combines TRBV10-3 with TRBJ2-7; the match to TRBD2 covers 8 bases. Germline CDR1 reads ENHRY; CDR2 reads SYGVKD. V lost 10 bases and J lost 2; bases outside the gene matches: 7. The CDR3 loop spans 13 amino acids. CDR3 sequence (DNA): TGTGCCAGTGGGACTAGACCAACCTACGAGCAGTACGTC. Protein sequence: CASGTRPTYEQYV.

J is TRBJ1-4 and V is TRBV20-1; a possible D gene is TRBD1 (5 bases). From germline, CDR1 is DFQATT and CDR2 SNEGSKA (reference sequence). The CDR3 contains 13 residues. Trimming took 2 bases from V and 7 from J, leaving 11 bases between them. The CDR3 nucleotides are TGCAGTGCTAGATCCCAGGGTACTGAAAAACTGTTTTTT. It yields the protein CSARSQGTEKLFF.

The J gene is TRBJ1-2, the V gene TRBV11-2; 9 bases fit TRBD1. Germline CDR1 reads SGHAT; CDR2 reads FQNNGV. V gave up 0 bases and J gave up 11 bases; unmatched junction bases: 7. The CDR3 runs 14 residues. CDR3 amino acids: CASSLENNRGRYTF. CDR3 in DNA: TGTGCCAGCAGCTTAGAAAACAACAGGGGGCGGTACACCTTC.